This T cell receptor (beta chain) stems from a study of graft-versus-host responses after intestinal transplantation. TCRdb's table, derived via immunoSEQ multiplex PCR, lists solely in-frame clones and lacks some. The sample consists of around 120,000 clones, 85% to 95% of them appearing once. Concerning this clone itself: The antigen is unknown.

This sequence originates from a human donor who received an intestinal transplant. The sequences come from unstimulated CD4+ T cells sorted from spleen or lymph node cells, collected before intestinal transplant.

The CDR3 region is CASSVREPNEKLFF. The CDR3 region has the DNA TGTGCCAGCAGTGTCCGGGAACCAAATGAAAAACTGTTTTTT. The chain joins TRBV2 to TRBJ1-4; D is unclear. The V and J ends lost 4 bases and 5 bases respectively, with 11 bases between them. The CDR3 is 14 residues long. Germline CDR1 is SNHLY and CDR2 is FYNNEI.